Below are 30 T cell receptor beta chains sequenced from a single sample in a study of T-cell memory formation after mild COVID-19. TCRdb called the 5' RACE reads again in MiXCR, with one record for every CDR3 protein. The sample yields around 200,000 distinct CDR3 sequences, over 20% seen once. What was sequenced was PBMCs or a T cell subset sorted from them (not recorded which). The receptors derive from an adult woman who had mild COVID-19 (a few samples of this study predate the infection). Cell type and time point are not known.

The rearrangement joins TRBV13 to TRBJ2-5; 11 bases fit TRBD2. V shed 4 bases, J shed 2 bases, and the junction held 6 bases outside the gene matches. This CDR3 is 16 amino acids long. Germline V gene lookup returns CDR1 PRHDT and CDR2 FYEKMQ (reference sequence). CDR3: CASSSRLAGLQETQYF. The CDR3, as DNA: TGTGCCAGCAGCTCCCGACTAGCGGGGCTACAAGAGACCCAGTACTTC. Full variable domain (remainder filled in from reference TRBV13 and TRBJ2-5): AAGVIQSPRHLIKEKRETATLKCYPIPRHDTVYWYQQGPGQDPQFLISFYEKMQSDKGSIPDRFSAQQFSDYHSELNMSSLELGDSALYFCASSSRLAGLQETQYFGPGTRLLVL.

This chain connects TRBV2 to TRBJ2-5; D possibly uses TRBD1 or TRBD2 (5 bases each). V gave up 5 bases and J gave up 4 bases, with 17 bases separating them. Germline CDR1 reads SNHLY; CDR2 reads FYNNEI. This CDR3 spans 15 amino acids. CDR3 loop: CASSSGQGPVETQYF. As DNA, the CDR3 is TGTGCCAGCAGTTCGGGGCAGGGTCCAGTAGAGACCCAGTACTTC.

This clonotype was counted at least ten times. CDR3 sequence (DNA): TGTGCCAGCAGCCAAGGACAGGGGAACACCGGGGAGCTGTTTTTT. Its protein is CASSQGQGNTGELFF. The chain is built from TRBV4-2 and TRBJ2-2, with TRBD1 identical over 7 bases. Trimming cost V 1 base and J 1 base; bases outside gene matches: 0. Germline CDR1 is LGHNA and CDR2 is YNFKEQ. This CDR3 comprises 15 residues.

The CDR3 reads CASSYSRIPVDTQYF. As DNA, the CDR3 is TGTGCCAGCAGTTACTCGCGGATTCCGGTGGATACGCAGTATTTT. This chain connects TRBV6-5 to TRBJ2-3; D not resolved. This CDR3 is built from 15 residues. V was clipped by 0 bases and J by 6 bases, with 13 bases between them. The germline CDR1 and CDR2 sequences are MNHEY and SVGAGI.

The chain carries TRBV12-3 or TRBV12-4 and TRBJ2-7; unclear D gene. With 6 bases removed from V and 5 bases from J, the gap between germline ends came to 17 bases. This CDR3 is built from 14 residues. CDR3 DNA: TGTGCCAGCAGCCGTACCGTGGGTTCCGACGAGCAGTACTTC. Residues: CASSRTVGSDEQYF.

The rearrangement joins TRBV11-2 to TRBJ2-5; 10 bases fit TRBD2. CDR1 and CDR2 (germline): SGHAT, FQNNGV. The CDR3 has 20 residues. Trimming took 0 bases from V and 0 from J; bases not matched to a gene: 13. CDR3 region: CASSLDYFGGLAGDQETQYF. In nucleotides, the CDR3 is TGTGCCAGCAGCTTAGATTATTTCGGTGGGCTAGCGGGGGACCAAGAGACCCAGTACTTC.

In this sample, this clonotype turned up a few times. The chain has TRBV7-8 and TRBJ2-1; D gene unclear. CDR1 SGHVS and CDR2 FQNEAQ come from the germline V gene. The CDR3 sequence is 15 residues long. V lost 2 bases and J lost 9, with 17 bases in between. CDR3 sequence (DNA): TGTGCCAGCAGCTTAACTTTTGACTTCTCCACTGAGCAGTTCTTC. Encoded protein: CASSLTFDFSTEQFF.

This chain joins TRBV11-3 and TRBJ2-7, with 7 bases identical to TRBD1. Germline values: CDR1 SGHNT, CDR2 YENEEA. The CDR3 extends over 15 amino acids. The junction had 11 bases not matched to a gene; V was cut back by 6 bases and J by 3 bases. CDR3 region: CASRGDRDIVYEQYF. The CDR3 DNA reads TGTGCCAGCAGGGGAGACAGGGATATAGTCTACGAGCAGTACTTC. Combining the CDR3 with reference TRBV11-3 and TRBJ2-7 gives the whole variable domain EAGVVQSPRYKIIEKKQPVAFWCNPISGHNTLYWYLQNLGQGPELLIRYENEEAVDDSQLPKDRFSAERLKGVDSTLKIQPAELGDSAVYLCASRGDRDIVYEQYFGPGTRLTVT.

V is TRBV7-9 and J is TRBJ2-1; D not resolved. Germline CDR1 is SEHNR and CDR2 is FQNEAQ (reference sequence). The ends were cut back, 6 bases at V and 1 base at J, with 7 bases in the middle. This CDR3 has 13 residues. In DNA form, the CDR3 reads TGTGCCAGCAGGACTGAGTCCTACAATGAGCAGTTCTTC. Encoded protein: CASRTESYNEQFF.

This clonotype was observed a handful of times. V is TRBV12-3 or TRBV12-4 and J is TRBJ1-5; TRBD1 aligns across 9 bases. Trimming cost V 7 bases and J 4 bases; bases outside gene matches: 5. The CDR3 consists of 14 residues. In nucleotides, the CDR3 is TGTGCCAGCACCGATGGACAGGGGAATCAGCCCCAGCATTTT. Translation: CASTDGQGNQPQHF.

This clonotype was detected only a few times. This rearrangement joins TRBV27 to TRBJ1-1, with D possibly being TRBD1 (5 bases). This CDR3 spans 15 amino acids. The ends were cut back, 2 bases at V and 6 bases at J, with 16 bases in the middle. Germline CDR1 MNHEY, CDR2 SMNVEV (reference sequence). Here the CDR3 DNA reads TGTGCCAGCAGTTTAGAGATGGGGCGCAGGGCTGAAGCTTTCTTT. This sequence encodes CASSLEMGRRAEAFF.

This clonotype was detected only a few times. The chain couples TRBV4-3 to TRBJ2-7; TRBD1 matches 11 bases. CDR1 LGHNA and CDR2 YSLEER come from the germline V gene. The CDR3 loop spans 15 amino acids. V gave up 3 bases and J gave up 2 bases; unmatched junction bases: 3. CDR3 DNA: TGCGCCAGCAGCCATGGACAGGGGGCCACCTACGAGCAGTACTTC. Translation: CASSHGQGATYEQYF.

V gene TRBV12-3 or TRBV12-4 combines with J gene TRBJ1-4, with D unresolved. This CDR3 contains 18 residues. Trimming removed 3 bases at V and 3 bases at J, with 20 bases between. CDR3 protein: CASSLVLLSGMANEKLFF. The CDR3 DNA follows: TGTGCCAGCAGTTTGGTCCTACTTTCGGGGATGGCTAATGAAAAACTGTTTTTT.

The J gene is TRBJ2-7, the V gene TRBV20-1, with 12 bases fitting TRBD2. Germline assignment: CDR1 DFQATT and CDR2 SNEGSKA (reference sequence). V was clipped by 4 bases and J by 3 bases; unmatched bases: 16. This CDR3 spans 18 amino acids. The CDR3 is CSATLGLAGRPGDYEQYF. CDR3 sequence (DNA): TGCAGTGCTACTTTGGGACTAGCGGGTCGACCGGGGGACTACGAGCAGTACTTC.

This chain uses TRBV7-8 with TRBJ1-1; 7 bases map to TRBD1. CDR1 SGHVS and CDR2 FQNEAQ come from the germline V gene. CDR3 length: 14 amino acids. V lost 5 bases to trimming and J lost 5 bases; unmatched junction nucleotides: 8. For the CDR3, the DNA is TGTGCCAGCAGCGTACAGGGGCCCCGAACTGAAGCTTTCTTT. Encoded protein: CASSVQGPRTEAFF.

This clonotype was picked up a small number of times. The chain combines TRBV27 with TRBJ1-4; 11 nucleotides agree with TRBD1. The CDR3 sequence is 18 residues long. CDR1 is MNHEY, CDR2 SMNVEV, per germline (reference sequence). J gave up 11 bases and V 8 bases, and 22 bases lay outside the gene matches. The CDR3 region has the DNA TGTGCCAGCTCAAGGACAGGGGGCTCTTTACTCATCCGAGAGAAACTGTTTTTT. Translating it yields CASSRTGGSLLIREKLFF.

This clonotype was found a few times. This chain connects TRBV11-3 to TRBJ2-1; D not resolved. The V gene lost 1 base and the J gene lost 6 bases, with 10 bases spanning the gap. There are 14 residues in the CDR3. Germline V gene lookup returns CDR1 SGHNT and CDR2 YENEEA. The CDR3: CASSLVDGRNEQFF. CDR3 in DNA: TGTGCCAGCAGCTTAGTCGACGGACGCAATGAGCAGTTCTTC.

This clonotype appeared a few times. The chain joins TRBV7-2 to TRBJ2-7; TRBD1 aligns across 9 bases. Germline V gives CDR1 SGHTA, CDR2 FQGNSA. The junction had 8 bases not matched to a gene; V was cut back by 5 bases and J by 6 bases. The CDR3 loop spans 14 amino acids. CDR3 residues: CASSGGTGSGEQYF. The CDR3 nucleotides are TGTGCCAGCAGCGGGGGGACAGGGTCCGGCGAGCAGTACTTC.

This clonotype turned up a few times. J is TRBJ2-2 and V is TRBV23-1, with a weak D call TRBD2 (7 bases). TRBV23-1 is annotated as an ORF whose role is uncertain. The CDR3 contains 15 residues. V shed 3 bases and J shed 4 bases, with 12 bases lying between them. The CDR3 bases are TGCGCCAGCAGTCACTGGGGGGGGCCCACCGGGGAGCTGTTTTTT. Protein product: CASSHWGGPTGELFF.

This clonotype was counted between two and nine times. The chain recombines TRBV9 with TRBJ2-2, with 10 positions matching TRBD1. Germline CDR1 and CDR2: SGDLS and YYNGEE. The CDR3 extends over 18 amino acids. The V gene end was trimmed by 0 bases and the J gene end by 4 bases; junction bases not matched to a gene: 9. The CDR3 bases are TGTGCCAGCAGCGTAGGGGACAGGGGTTTGTTGAGCACCGGGGAGCTGTTTTTT. Translating it yields CASSVGDRGLLSTGELFF.

The table lists this clonotype with a few counts. The rearrangement joins TRBV12-3 or TRBV12-4 to TRBJ1-1; D possibly corresponds to TRBD1 (5 bases). V was clipped by 3 bases and J by 0 bases, with 11 bases between them. The CDR3 totals 15 residues. As DNA, the CDR3 is TGTGCCAGCAGTTTGACAACAGGCCTGAACACTGAAGCTTTCTTT. Translated, it gives CASSLTTGLNTEAFF.

At least ten counts were recorded for this clonotype. The rearrangement joins TRBV11-2 to TRBJ2-7; D remains ambiguous. This CDR3 has 13 residues. V was trimmed by 5 bases and J by 3 bases, leaving 11 bases between them. The germline gives CDR1 SGHAT, CDR2 FQNNGV. The CDR3 sequence: CASSHRGSYEQYF. CDR3 coding DNA: TGTGCCAGCAGCCACAGAGGCAGCTACGAGCAGTACTTC.

The chain employs TRBV9 and TRBJ2-7, with TRBD1 as a possible D gene (5 bases). Germline V gene sequence: CDR1 SGDLS, CDR2 YYNGEE. The CDR3 is made up of 12 amino acids. Trimming cost V 5 bases and J 3 bases, with 9 bases left between them. CDR3 nucleotides: TGTGCCAGCAGTGATGACAGCTACGAGCAGTACTTC. Its translation: CASSDDSYEQYF.

This clonotype came up a few times. The J gene is TRBJ2-6, the V gene TRBV4-3; TRBD2 is a possible D gene (7 bases). Germline V gene sequence: CDR1 LGHNA, CDR2 YSLEER. Trimming stripped 4 bases from V and 4 bases from J, with 14 bases between. The CDR3 length is 16 residues. In nucleotides, the CDR3 is TGCGCCAGCAGCCCAGAGGGGGGGGCCGGGGCCAACGTCCTGACTTTC. It encodes CASSPEGGAGANVLTF.

The chain is built from TRBV5-1 and TRBJ2-4, with a weak D call TRBD2 (5 bases). The ends were cut back, 4 bases at V and 3 bases at J, with 17 bases in the middle. Germline assignment: CDR1 SGHRS and CDR2 YFSETQ. This CDR3 contains 16 residues. Here the CDR3 reads CASSPGVLDNKNIQYF. The DNA of the CDR3 is TGCGCCAGCAGCCCAGGAGTACTAGACAACAAAAACATTCAGTACTTC.

This clonotype turned up a few times. V gene TRBV7-9 combines with J gene TRBJ2-7; a possible D gene is TRBD2 (5 bases). Trimming shortened V by 1 base and J by 7 bases, and 11 bases separated the two germline ends. This CDR3 spans 13 amino acids. Germline V gene sequence: CDR1 SEHNR, CDR2 FQNEAQ (reference sequence). The CDR3 nucleotides read TGTGCCAGCAGCTTAGGGGCCTCGGGGGAGCAGTACTTC. As protein: CASSLGASGEQYF.

This clonotype has a count of ten or more. The chain combines TRBV11-2 with TRBJ2-3; no definite D call. Germline V lookup: CDR1 SGHAT, CDR2 FQNNGV. The CDR3 loop spans 14 amino acids. V gave up 5 bases and J gave up 1 base, with 10 bases separating them. The CDR3 DNA sequence: TGTGCCAGCAGCGCGGTAGGAGGCACAGATACGCAGTATTTT. The encoded protein is CASSAVGGTDTQYF.

The CDR3 DNA reads as TGTGCCTGGAGTGGAGGGGCGGGGACAGATACGCAGTATTTT. It yields the protein CAWSGGAGTDTQYF. The chain employs TRBV30 and TRBJ2-3, with D possibly TRBD2 on 6 matching bases. Trimming took off 1 base at V and 3 bases at J, with 11 bases between the two ends. The germline V gene has CDR1 GTSNPN and CDR2 SVGIG (reference sequence). The CDR3 contains 14 residues. Looking up the rest from reference TRBV30 and TRBJ2-3 gives the full variable domain: SQTIHQWPATLVQPVGSPLSLECTVEGTSNPNLYWYRQAAGRGLQLLFYSVGIGQISSEVPQNLSASRPQDRQFILSSKKLLLSDSGFYLCAWSGGAGTDTQYFGPGTRLTVL.

V gene TRBV5-1 combines with J gene TRBJ2-3; 8 bases line up with TRBD1. CDR3 size: 18 residues. J was trimmed by 4 bases and V by 0 bases; bases with no gene match: 13. Per germline, CDR1 SGHRS and CDR2 YFSETQ. CDR3 sequence: CASSLDTGQEGGADTQYF. As DNA, the CDR3 is TGCGCCAGCAGCTTGGATACGGGACAGGAAGGAGGGGCAGATACGCAGTATTTT.

The chain employs TRBV27 and TRBJ2-1, with a possible D match to TRBD2 (5 bases). The CDR3 runs 16 residues. V was pared by 0 bases and J by 7 bases, with 16 bases between. CDR1 MNHEY and CDR2 SMNVEV come from the germline V gene (reference sequence). CDR3 nucleotide sequence: TGTGCCAGCAGTTTATCCGAGGGCGGGTGGTTGAATGAGCAGTTCTTC. It encodes CASSLSEGGWLNEQFF.